The 14 T cell receptor beta chains below were found in one sample sequenced in a study of beta chain features in type 1 diabetes. The entirety of the isolated RNA underwent reverse transcription, so expressed TCRB transcripts were sequenced. The repertoire was sequenced with immunoSEQ multiplex PCR; TCRdb's copy has only in-frame clones and lacks some. The sample has 130,000 or so clones, roughly 10% seen once. Overall study findings and caveats: People with Type 1 diabetes carried modestly yet significantly shorter TCRB CDR3s in all four CD4+ subsets.

Their antigen targets remain unknown. Material: central memory CD4+ T cells from blood. The receptor set was obtained from a man aged 30 to 39 with type 1 diabetes.

This clone has just a few counts. The chain recombines TRBV11-2 with TRBJ2-6; no definite D call. V gave up 5 bases and J gave up 1 base, with 6 bases separating them. CDR1 SGHAT and CDR2 FQNNGV come from the germline V gene. CDR3 length: 14 amino acids. CDR3 loop: CASSLLSGANVLTF. DNA for the CDR3: TGTGCCAGCAGCCTTCTATCTGGGGCCAACGTCCTGACTTTC.

The V call is TRBV29-1, the J call TRBJ2-1, with 9 bases aligning to TRBD1. Germline lookup yields CDR1 SQVTM and CDR2 ANQGSEA. Trimming took 4 bases from V and 5 from J; bases not matched to a gene: 12. The CDR3 is 16 amino acids. DNA for the CDR3: TGCAGCGTTGTTACGTTGCGACAGGGGGTTAACAATGAGCAGTTCTTC. It codes for CSVVTLRQGVNNEQFF.

This clone has just a few counts. This rearrangement joins TRBV10-3 to TRBJ2-7; tentative D call: TRBD1 (8 bases). The germline V gene encodes CDR1 ENHRY and CDR2 SYGVKD. Trimming left V 3 bases short and J 6 bases short, with 15 bases between. This CDR3 spans 14 amino acids. CDR3 sequence: CAISEQGGESEQYF. In nucleotides, the CDR3 is TGTGCCATCAGTGAACAGGGGGGGGAGAGCGAGCAGTACTTC.

In its sample, this clone was seen a few times. The rearrangement joins TRBV11-2 to TRBJ2-3; the D is unclear. This CDR3 region has 11 residues. With 4 bases removed from V and 6 bases from J, the gap between germline ends came to 5 bases. Per the germline V gene, CDR1 is SGHAT and CDR2 is FQNNGV. CDR3 sequence (DNA): TGTGCCAGCAGCTCGGAGGATACGCAGTATTTT. Translated, it gives CASSSEDTQYF.

This clone was counted a few times. The V call is TRBV5-4, the J call TRBJ2-5; D remains ambiguous. From germline, CDR1 is SGHNT and CDR2 YYREEE (reference sequence). Trimming took off 2 bases at V and 2 bases at J, with 4 bases between the two ends. This CDR3 comprises 12 residues. CDR3 sequence reads: CASSFGQETQYF. The CDR3 region has the DNA TGTGCCAGCAGCTTCGGTCAAGAGACCCAGTACTTC.

This clone appeared a few times. The chain uses TRBV11-2 and TRBJ1-1; TRBD1 matches at 7 bases. CDR1 and CDR2 (germline): SGHAT, FQNNGV. V was clipped by 5 bases and J by 7 bases; unmatched bases: 4. CDR3 length equals 12 residues. Here the CDR3 reads CASSGTAHEAFF. CDR3 nucleotide sequence: TGTGCCAGCAGCGGGACAGCCCATGAAGCTTTCTTT.

In its sample, this clone was seen a few times. V usage is TRBV7-2 and J usage is TRBJ1-1, with D hard to call. This CDR3 spans 14 amino acids. CDR1 and CDR2 (germline): SGHTA, FQGNSA. Trimming cost V 2 bases and J 4 bases, with 11 bases left between them. The CDR3 here is CASSLKAGSTEAFF. The CDR3 DNA sequence: TGTGCCAGCAGCTTAAAAGCGGGCAGCACTGAAGCTTTCTTT.

The chain recombines TRBV29-1 with TRBJ1-5; 7 nucleotides agree with TRBD1. Trimming cost V 6 bases and J 4 bases; bases outside gene matches: 12. Germline assignment: CDR1 SQVTM and CDR2 ANQGSEA. The CDR3 covers 15 residues. The CDR3 DNA follows: TGCAGCGTATCCCGGGACAGTGGAAGGAATCAGCCCCAGCATTTT. Translation gives CSVSRDSGRNQPQHF. The complete variable domain, with remaining parts taken from reference TRBV29-1 and TRBJ1-5, reads SAVISQKPSRDICQRGTSLTIQCQVDSQVTMMFWYRQQPGQSLTLIATANQGSEATYESGFVIDKFPISRPNLTFSTLTVSNMSPEDSSIYLCSVSRDSGRNQPQHFGDGTRLSIL.

The CDR3: CASTLNRIGQPQHF. DNA of the CDR3: TGTGCCAGCACCTTAAACAGGATCGGGCAGCCCCAGCATTTT. This chain connects TRBV28 to TRBJ1-5; tentative D call: TRBD1 (5 bases). The CDR3 extends over 14 amino acids. Trimming removed 7 bases from V and 7 bases from J, with 17 bases in between. Germline V gives CDR1 MDHEN, CDR2 SYDVKM.

This chain joins TRBV28 and TRBJ2-7, with 8 bases that match TRBD1. The CDR3 totals 14 residues. CDR1 is MDHEN, CDR2 SYDVKM, per germline. Germline trimming cut 6 bases from V and 2 bases from J; bases unmatched to any gene: 6. Here the CDR3 reads CASRDEDRAYEQYF. CDR3 coding DNA: TGTGCCAGCAGGGACGAGGACAGGGCCTACGAGCAGTACTTC. The entire variable domain, with the rest obtained from reference TRBV28 and TRBJ2-7, is as follows: DVKVTQSSRYLVKRTGEKVFLECVQDMDHENMFWYRQDPGLGLRLIYFSYDVKMKEKGDIPEGYSVSREKKERFSLILESASTNQTSMYLCASRDEDRAYEQYFGPGTRLTVT.

In its sample, this clone was seen a few times. The gene calls are TRBV30 and TRBJ2-3, with a possible D match to TRBD1 (5 bases). The CDR3 contains 12 residues. V was pared by 6 bases and J by 5 bases, with 12 bases between. The germline V gene encodes CDR1 GTSNPN and CDR2 SVGIG (reference sequence). CDR3 nucleotide sequence: TGTGCCTGCATAGGGGCCCAAGATACGCAGTATTTT. This codes for CACIGAQDTQYF. The full variable domain, in which reference TRBV30 and TRBJ2-3 provide the parts outside the CDR3, is SQTIHQWPATLVQPVGSPLSLECTVEGTSNPNLYWYRQAAGRGLQLLFYSVGIGQISSEVPQNLSASRPQDRQFILSSKKLLLSDSGFYLCACIGAQDTQYFGPGTRLTVL.

Only a few counts were recorded for this clone. This chain uses TRBV12-5 with TRBJ1-6; D gene uncertain. CDR1 is LGHNT, CDR2 FRNRAP, per germline. This CDR3 comprises 13 residues. With 1 base removed from V and 7 bases from J, the gap between germline ends came to 5 bases. CDR3: CASGLGHNSPLHF. CDR3 nucleotide sequence: TGTGCTAGTGGTTTGGGACACAATTCACCCCTCCACTTT.

This chain uses TRBV28 with TRBJ1-3, with D possibly TRBD1 on 5 matching bases. Trimming took off 2 bases at V and 3 bases at J, with 11 bases between the two ends. This CDR3 contains 15 residues. Germline CDR1 reads MDHEN; CDR2 reads SYDVKM. The CDR3 nucleotides are TGTGCCAGCAGTTTACAGGGTTCCAGTGGAAACACCATATATTTT. Its protein product is CASSLQGSSGNTIYF.

This clone has just a few counts. The genes are TRBV29-1 and TRBJ1-4; D is perhaps TRBD1 (5 bases). V gave up 5 bases and J gave up 11 bases, with 18 bases separating them. The CDR3 contains 13 residues. In germline, CDR1 is SQVTM, CDR2 ANQGSEA. In nucleotides, the CDR3 is TGCAGCGTTTTATCCGGGACGGGGGAGAAACTGTTTTTT. It translates to CSVLSGTGEKLFF.